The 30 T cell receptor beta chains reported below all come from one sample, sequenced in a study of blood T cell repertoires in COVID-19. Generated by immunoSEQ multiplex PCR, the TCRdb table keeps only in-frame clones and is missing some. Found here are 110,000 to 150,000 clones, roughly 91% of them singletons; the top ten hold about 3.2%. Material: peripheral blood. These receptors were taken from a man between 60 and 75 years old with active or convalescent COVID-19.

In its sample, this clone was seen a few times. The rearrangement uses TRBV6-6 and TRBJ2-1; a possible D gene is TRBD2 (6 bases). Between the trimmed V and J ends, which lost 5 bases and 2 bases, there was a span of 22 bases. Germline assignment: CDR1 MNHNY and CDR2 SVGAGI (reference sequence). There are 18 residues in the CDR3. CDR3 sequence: CASSPRDGGRSAYNEQFF. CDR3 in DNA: TGTGCCAGCAGTCCACGAGATGGGGGGAGGTCCGCCTACAATGAGCAGTTCTTC.

The CDR3, as DNA: TGTGCCAGCAAGGCGGATAAGAGCACAGATACGCAGTATTTT. Its translation is CASKADKSTDTQYF. The chain carries TRBV2 and TRBJ2-3; D call uncertain. Germline assignment: CDR1 SNHLY and CDR2 FYNNEI. Trimming cost V 7 bases and J 0 bases, with 11 bases left between them. This CDR3 has 14 amino acids. The full variable domain, with the rest looked up from reference TRBV2 and TRBJ2-3, is EPEVTQTPSHQVTQMGQEVILRCVPISNHLYFYWYRQILGQKVEFLVSFYNNEISEKSEIFDDQFSVERPDGSNFTLKIRSTKLEDSAMYFCASKADKSTDTQYFGPGTRLTVL.

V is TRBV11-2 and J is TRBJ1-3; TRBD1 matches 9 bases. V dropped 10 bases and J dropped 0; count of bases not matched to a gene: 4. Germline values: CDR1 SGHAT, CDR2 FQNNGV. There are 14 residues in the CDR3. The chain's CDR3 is CATGQGISGNTIYF. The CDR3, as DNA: TGTGCCACCGGACAGGGGATCTCTGGAAACACCATATATTTT. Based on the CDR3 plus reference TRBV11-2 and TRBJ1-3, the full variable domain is EAGVAQSPRYKIIEKRQSVAFWCNPISGHATLYWYQQILGQGPKLLIQFQNNGVVDDSQLPKDRFSAERLKGVDSTLKIQPAKLEDSAVYLCATGQGISGNTIYFGEGSWLTVV.

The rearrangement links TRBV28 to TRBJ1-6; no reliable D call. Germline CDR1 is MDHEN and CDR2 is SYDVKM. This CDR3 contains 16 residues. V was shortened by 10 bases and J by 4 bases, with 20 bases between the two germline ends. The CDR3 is CATRTEGVEYNSPLHF. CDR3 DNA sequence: TGTGCCACCAGGACTGAGGGCGTGGAGTATAATTCACCCCTCCACTTT.

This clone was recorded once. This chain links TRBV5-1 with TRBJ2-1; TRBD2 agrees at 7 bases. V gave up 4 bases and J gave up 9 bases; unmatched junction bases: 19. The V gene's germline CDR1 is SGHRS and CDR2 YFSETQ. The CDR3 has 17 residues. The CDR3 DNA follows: TGCGCCAGCAGCGATACCCCTGGGCGGGAGATAATGGGTGAGCAGTTCTTC. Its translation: CASSDTPGREIMGEQFF.

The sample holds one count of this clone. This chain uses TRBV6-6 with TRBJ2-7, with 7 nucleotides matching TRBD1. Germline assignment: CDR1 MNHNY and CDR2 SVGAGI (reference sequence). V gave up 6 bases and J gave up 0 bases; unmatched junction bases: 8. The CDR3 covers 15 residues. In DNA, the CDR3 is TGTGCCAGCAGCAACTCAGGGGGAACCTCCTACGAGCAGTACTTC. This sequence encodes CASSNSGGTSYEQYF.

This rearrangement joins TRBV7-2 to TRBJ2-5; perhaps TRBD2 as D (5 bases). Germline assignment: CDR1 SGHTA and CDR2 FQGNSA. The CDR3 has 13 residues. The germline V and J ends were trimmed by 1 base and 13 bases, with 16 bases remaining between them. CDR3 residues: CASSLDREDQRYF. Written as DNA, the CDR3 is TGTGCCAGCAGCTTAGACCGGGAAGACCAACGGTACTTC.

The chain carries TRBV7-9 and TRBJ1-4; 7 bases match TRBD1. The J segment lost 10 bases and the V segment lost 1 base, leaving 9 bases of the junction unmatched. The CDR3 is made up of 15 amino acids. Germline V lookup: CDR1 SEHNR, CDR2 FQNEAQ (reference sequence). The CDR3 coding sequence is TGTGCCAGCAGCTTAGGATCAGGGGGGCGAGGAAAACTGTTTTTT. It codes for CASSLGSGGRGKLFF.

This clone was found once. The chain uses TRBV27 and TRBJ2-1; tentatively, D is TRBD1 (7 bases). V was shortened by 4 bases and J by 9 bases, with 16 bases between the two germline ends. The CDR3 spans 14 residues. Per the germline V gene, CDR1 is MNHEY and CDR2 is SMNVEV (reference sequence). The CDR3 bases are TGTGCCAGCAGTTGGAGCAGGGGGGCGAGTGAGCAGTTCTTC. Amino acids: CASSWSRGASEQFF.

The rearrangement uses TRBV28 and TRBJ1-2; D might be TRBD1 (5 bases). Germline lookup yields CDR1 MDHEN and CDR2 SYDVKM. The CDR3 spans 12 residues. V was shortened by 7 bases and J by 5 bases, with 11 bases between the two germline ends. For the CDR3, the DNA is TGTGCCAGCACCCAGGGCCCTTATGGCTACACCTTC. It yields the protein CASTQGPYGYTF.

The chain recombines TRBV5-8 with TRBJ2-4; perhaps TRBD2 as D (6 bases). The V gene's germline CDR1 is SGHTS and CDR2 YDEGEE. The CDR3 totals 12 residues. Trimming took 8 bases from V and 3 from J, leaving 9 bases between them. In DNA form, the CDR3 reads TGTGCCAGTTGGAGGGGCAAAAACATTCAGTACTTC. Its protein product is CASWRGKNIQYF.

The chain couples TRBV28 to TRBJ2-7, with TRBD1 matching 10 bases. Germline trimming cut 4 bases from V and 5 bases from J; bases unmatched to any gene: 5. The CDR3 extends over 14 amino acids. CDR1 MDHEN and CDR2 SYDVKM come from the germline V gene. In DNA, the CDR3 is TGTGCCAGCAGTTCCCCGGGACAGGGGAACGAGCAGTACTTC. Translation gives CASSSPGQGNEQYF.

In DNA, the CDR3 is TGTGCCAGTACCTCACCCTCTGCGGCTAGCAATCAGCCCCAGCATTTT. The encoded protein is CASTSPSAASNQPQHF. The rearrangement uses TRBV19 and TRBJ1-5, with D unresolved. Germline V gene data show CDR1 as LNHDA and CDR2 as SQIVND (reference sequence). The CDR3 has 16 residues. Trimming left V 7 bases short and J 0 bases short, with 16 bases between. Combining the CDR3 with reference TRBV19 and TRBJ1-5 gives the whole variable domain DGGITQSPKYLFRKEGQNVTLSCEQNLNHDAMYWYRQDPGQGLRLIYYSQIVNDFQKGDIAEGYSVSREKKESFPLTVTSAQKNPTAFYLCASTSPSAASNQPQHFGDGTRLSIL.

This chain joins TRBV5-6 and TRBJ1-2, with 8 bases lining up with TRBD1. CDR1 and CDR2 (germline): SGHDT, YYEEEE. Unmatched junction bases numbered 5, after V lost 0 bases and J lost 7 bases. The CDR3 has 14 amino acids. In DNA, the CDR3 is TGTGCCAGCAGCTTGGGCAGGGGGCTAGGTGGCTACACCTTC. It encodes CASSLGRGLGGYTF.

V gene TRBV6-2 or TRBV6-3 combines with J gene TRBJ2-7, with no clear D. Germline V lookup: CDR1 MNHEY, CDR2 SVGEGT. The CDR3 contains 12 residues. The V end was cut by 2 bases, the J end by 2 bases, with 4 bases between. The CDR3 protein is CASSYGTYEQYF. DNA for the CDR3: TGTGCCAGCAGTTACGGCACCTACGAGCAGTACTTC.

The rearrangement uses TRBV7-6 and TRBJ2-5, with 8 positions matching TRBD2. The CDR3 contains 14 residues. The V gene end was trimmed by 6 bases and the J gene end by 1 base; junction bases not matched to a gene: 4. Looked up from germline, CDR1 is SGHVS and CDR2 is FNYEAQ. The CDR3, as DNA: TGTGCCAGCAGACCACTAGCGGTCCAAGAGACCCAGTACTTC. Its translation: CASRPLAVQETQYF.

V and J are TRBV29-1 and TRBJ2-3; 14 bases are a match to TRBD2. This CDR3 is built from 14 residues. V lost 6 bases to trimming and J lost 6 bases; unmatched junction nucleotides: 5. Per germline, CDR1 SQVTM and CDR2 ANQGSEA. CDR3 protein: CSVGTSGRKDTQYF. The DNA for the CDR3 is TGCAGCGTCGGGACTAGCGGGAGAAAGGATACGCAGTATTTT.

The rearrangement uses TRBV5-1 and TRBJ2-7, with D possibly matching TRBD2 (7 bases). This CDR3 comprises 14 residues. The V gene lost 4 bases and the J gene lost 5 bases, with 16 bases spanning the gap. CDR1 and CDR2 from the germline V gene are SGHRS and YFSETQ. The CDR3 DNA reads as TGCGCCAGCAGCATCGGAGGGGGGGCCGACGAGCAGTACTTC. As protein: CASSIGGGADEQYF.

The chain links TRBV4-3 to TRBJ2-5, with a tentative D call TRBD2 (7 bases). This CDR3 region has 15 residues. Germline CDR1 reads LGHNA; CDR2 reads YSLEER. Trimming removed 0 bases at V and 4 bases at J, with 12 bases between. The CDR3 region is CASSQDSRGGETQYF. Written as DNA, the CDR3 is TGCGCCAGCAGCCAAGATAGTAGGGGGGGAGAGACCCAGTACTTC.

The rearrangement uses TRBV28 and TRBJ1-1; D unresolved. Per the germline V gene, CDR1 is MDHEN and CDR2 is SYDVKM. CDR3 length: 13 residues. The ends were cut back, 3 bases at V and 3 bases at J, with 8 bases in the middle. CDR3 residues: CASSFLQDTEAFF. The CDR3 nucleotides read TGTGCCAGCAGTTTTCTGCAGGACACTGAAGCTTTCTTT. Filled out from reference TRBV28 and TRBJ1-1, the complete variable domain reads DVKVTQSSRYLVKRTGEKVFLECVQDMDHENMFWYRQDPGLGLRLIYFSYDVKMKEKGDIPEGYSVSREKKERFSLILESASTNQTSMYLCASSFLQDTEAFFGQGTRLTVV.

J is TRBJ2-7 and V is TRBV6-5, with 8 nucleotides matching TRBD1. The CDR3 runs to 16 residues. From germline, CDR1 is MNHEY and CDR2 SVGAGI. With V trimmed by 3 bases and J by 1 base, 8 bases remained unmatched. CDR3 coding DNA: TGTGCCAGCAGTTATTCATGGTGGGACAGGTCCTACGAGCAGTACTTC. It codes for CASSYSWWDRSYEQYF.

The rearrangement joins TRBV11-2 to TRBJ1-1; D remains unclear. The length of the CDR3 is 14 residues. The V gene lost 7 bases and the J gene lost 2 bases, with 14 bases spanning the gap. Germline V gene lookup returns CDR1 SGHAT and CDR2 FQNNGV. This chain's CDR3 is CASTSMGANTEAFF. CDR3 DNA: TGTGCCAGCACCTCCATGGGCGCAAACACTGAAGCTTTCTTT.

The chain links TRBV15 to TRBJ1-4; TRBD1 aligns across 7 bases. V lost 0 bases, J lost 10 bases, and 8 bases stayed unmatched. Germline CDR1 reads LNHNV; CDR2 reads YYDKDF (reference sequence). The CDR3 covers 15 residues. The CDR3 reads CATSRDQTPGGKLFF. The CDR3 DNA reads TGTGCCACCAGCAGAGATCAAACCCCAGGGGGAAAACTGTTTTTT.

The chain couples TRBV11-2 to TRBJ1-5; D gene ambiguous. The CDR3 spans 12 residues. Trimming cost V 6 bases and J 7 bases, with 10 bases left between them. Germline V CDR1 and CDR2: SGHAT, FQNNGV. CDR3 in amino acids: CASRVGRQPQHF. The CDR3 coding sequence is TGTGCCAGCAGGGTAGGGAGACAGCCCCAGCATTTT.

CDR3 nucleotides: TGTGCCAGTAGTATAGACTATCGAAGCGAGGAAAAACTGTTTTTT. Amino acid sequence: CASSIDYRSEEKLFF. J is TRBJ1-4 and V is TRBV19; unclear D gene. V was pared by 0 bases and J by 8 bases, with 13 bases between. Germline V gene sequence: CDR1 LNHDA, CDR2 SQIVND (reference sequence). The CDR3 loop spans 15 amino acids.

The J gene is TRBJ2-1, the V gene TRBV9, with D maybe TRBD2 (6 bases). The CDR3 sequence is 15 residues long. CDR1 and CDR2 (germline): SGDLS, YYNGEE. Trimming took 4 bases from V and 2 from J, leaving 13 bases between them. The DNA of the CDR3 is TGTGCCAGCAGCCCTTCCGCGGGAACCTACAATGAGCAGTTCTTC. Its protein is CASSPSAGTYNEQFF.

The CDR3 here is CASPRGSPTGGYTF. DNA for the CDR3: TGTGCCTCGCCACGGGGGAGTCCGACGGGTGGCTACACCTTC. The rearrangement uses TRBV30 and TRBJ1-2; a possible D gene is TRBD1 (5 bases). V lost 7 bases, J lost 7 bases, and 22 bases lay in between. CDR3 size: 14 residues. Germline assignment: CDR1 GTSNPN and CDR2 SVGIG (reference sequence).

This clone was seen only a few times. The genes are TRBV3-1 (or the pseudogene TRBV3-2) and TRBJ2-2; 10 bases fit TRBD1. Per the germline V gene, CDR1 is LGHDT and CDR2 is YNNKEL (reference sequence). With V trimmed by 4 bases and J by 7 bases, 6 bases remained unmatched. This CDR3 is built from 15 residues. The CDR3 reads CASSPRDRGDGELFF. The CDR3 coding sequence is TGTGCCAGCAGCCCCCGGGACAGGGGAGACGGGGAGCTGTTTTTT.

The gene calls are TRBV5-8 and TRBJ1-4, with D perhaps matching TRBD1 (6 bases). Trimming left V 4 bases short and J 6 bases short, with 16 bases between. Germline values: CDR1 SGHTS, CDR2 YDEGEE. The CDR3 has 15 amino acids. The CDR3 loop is CASSPRGDIYEKLFF. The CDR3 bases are TGTGCCAGCAGCCCCCGAGGGGACATCTATGAAAAACTGTTTTTT.

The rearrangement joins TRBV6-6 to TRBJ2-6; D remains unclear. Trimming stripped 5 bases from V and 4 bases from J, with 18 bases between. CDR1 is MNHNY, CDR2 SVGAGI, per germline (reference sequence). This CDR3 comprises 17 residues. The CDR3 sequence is CASSPYWASAGANVLTF. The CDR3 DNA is TGTGCCAGCAGTCCCTACTGGGCGTCCGCCGGGGCCAACGTCCTGACTTTC.